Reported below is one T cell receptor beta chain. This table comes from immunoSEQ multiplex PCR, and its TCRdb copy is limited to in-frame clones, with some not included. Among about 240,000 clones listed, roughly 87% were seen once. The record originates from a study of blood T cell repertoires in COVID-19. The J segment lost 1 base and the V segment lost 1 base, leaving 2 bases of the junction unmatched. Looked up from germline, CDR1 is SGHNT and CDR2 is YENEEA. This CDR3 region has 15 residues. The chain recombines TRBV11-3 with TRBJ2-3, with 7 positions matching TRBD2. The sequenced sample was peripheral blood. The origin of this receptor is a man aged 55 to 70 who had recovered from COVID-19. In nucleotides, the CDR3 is TGTGCCAGCAGCTTAGCGGGGGGACGCACAGATACGCAGTATTTT. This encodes CASSLAGGRTDTQYF.